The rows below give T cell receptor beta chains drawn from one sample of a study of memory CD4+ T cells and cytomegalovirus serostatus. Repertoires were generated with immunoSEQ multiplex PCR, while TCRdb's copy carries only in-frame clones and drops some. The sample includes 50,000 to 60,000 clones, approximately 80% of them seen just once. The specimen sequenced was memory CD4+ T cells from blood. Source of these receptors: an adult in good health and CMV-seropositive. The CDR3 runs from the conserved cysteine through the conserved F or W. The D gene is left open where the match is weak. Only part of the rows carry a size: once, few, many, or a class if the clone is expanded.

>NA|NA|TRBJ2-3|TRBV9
TGTGCCAGCAGCGTACAAGGTAGTTCAGATACGCAGTATTTT
CASSVQGSSDTQYF
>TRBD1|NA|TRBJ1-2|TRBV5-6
TGTGCCAGCCGGGACAGGGCTCGCGTCGAATATGGCTACACCTTC
CASRDRARVEYGYTF
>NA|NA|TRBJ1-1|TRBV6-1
TGTGCCAGCAAACAACAGGGCATGAACACTGAAGCTTTCTTT
CASKQQGMNTEAFF
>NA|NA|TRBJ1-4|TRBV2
TGTGCCAGCAGGCTCTCGATGCTTAATGAAAAACTGTTTTTT
CASRLSMLNEKLFF
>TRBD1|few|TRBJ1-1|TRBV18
TGTGCCAGCTCACCCGGACAGGGAATAGGCACTGAAGCTTTCTTT
CASSPGQGIGTEAFF
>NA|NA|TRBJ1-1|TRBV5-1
TGCGCCAGCAGCTTGGACTGGACTGAAGCTTTCTTT
CASSLDWTEAFF
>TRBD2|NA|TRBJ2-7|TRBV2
TGTGCCAGCAGTGACCAGCGGGGCCCCTACGAGCAGTACTTC
CASSDQRGPYEQYF
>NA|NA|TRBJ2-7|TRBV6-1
TGTGCCAGCAGTCGAACAGGGAGAGACTACGAGCAGTACTTC
CASSRTGRDYEQYF
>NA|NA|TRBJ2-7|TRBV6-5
TGTGCCAGCAGTTACTCGATAGGAGGCGAGCAGTACTTC
CASSYSIGGEQYF
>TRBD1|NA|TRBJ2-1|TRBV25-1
TGTGCCAGCAGTGGGGGACAGGGGGCCTCCTACAATGAGCAGTTCTTC
CASSGGQGASYNEQFF
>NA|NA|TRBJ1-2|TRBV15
TGTGCCACCAGCACCCCCCCGGGACGGATGTTACAGACATATGGCTACACCTTC
CATSTPPGRMLQTYGYTF
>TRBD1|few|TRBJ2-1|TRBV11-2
TGTGCCAGCAGCTTCGAATGGGACAGCTCCTACAATGAGCAGTTCTTC
CASSFEWDSSYNEQFF
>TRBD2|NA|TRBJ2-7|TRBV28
TGTGCCAGCAGTCCGTCCGGGACTAGCAGGTACGAGCAGTACTTC
CASSPSGTSRYEQYF
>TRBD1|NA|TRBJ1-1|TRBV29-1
TGCAGCGTTGTGTCAGGACAGGGCAGTCGGGGAGACACTGAAGCTTTCTTT
CSVVSGQGSRGDTEAFF
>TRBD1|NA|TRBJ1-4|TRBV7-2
TGTGCCAGCAGCCCTGGGACAGGGGGCCGTGAAAAACTGTTTTTT
CASSPGTGGREKLFF
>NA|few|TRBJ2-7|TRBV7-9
TGTGCCAGCAGTGGGGCGCGGGGGCAATACGAGCAGTACTTC
CASSGARGQYEQYF
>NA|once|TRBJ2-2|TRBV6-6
TGTGCCAGCAGTCTCAAAGACCAGACCGGGGAGCTGTTTTTT
CASSLKDQTGELFF
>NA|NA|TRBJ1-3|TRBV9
TGTGCCAGCAGCTTTGGGGGAGTCTCTGGAAACACCATATATTTT
CASSFGGVSGNTIYF
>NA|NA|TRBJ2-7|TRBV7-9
TGTGCCAGCGTCGATCGGGGACGGGCCTACGAGCAGTACTTC
CASVDRGRAYEQYF
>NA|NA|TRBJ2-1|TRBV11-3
TGTGCCAGCAGCTCCGGGGCATACAATGAGCAGTTCTTC
CASSSGAYNEQFF
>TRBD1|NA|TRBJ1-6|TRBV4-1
TGCGCCAGCAGCCAAGATTTCGCAGGGGGCAGCGACTCCTATAATTCACCCCTCCACTTT
CASSQDFAGGSDSYNSPLHF
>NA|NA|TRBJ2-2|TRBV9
TGTGCCAGCAGCCTTAGGGGCGGGGAGTACGGCACCGGGGAGCTGTTTTTT
CASSLRGGEYGTGELFF
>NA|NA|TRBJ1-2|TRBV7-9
TGTGCCAGCAGCTCTCCCCCCCCCTTACTGGTTGGCTACACCTTC
CASSSPPPLLVGYTF
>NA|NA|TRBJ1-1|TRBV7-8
TGTGCCAGCAGCGAACAGGGGAACACTGAAGCTTTCTTT
CASSEQGNTEAFF
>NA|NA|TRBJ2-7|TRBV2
TGTGCCAGCAGTATCGCGTTTCAATACGAGCAGTACTTC
CASSIAFQYEQYF
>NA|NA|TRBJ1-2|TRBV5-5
TGTGCCAGCAGCTTGGTATTCAGGGCGGATGGCTACACCTTC
CASSLVFRADGYTF
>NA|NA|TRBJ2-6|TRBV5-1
TGCGCCAGCAGCTTGAGGGTTAGTGGTTCTGGGGCCAACGTCCTGACTTTC
CASSLRVSGSGANVLTF
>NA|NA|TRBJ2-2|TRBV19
TGTGCCAGTAGCCCGGGACCAAACACCGGGGAGCTGTTTTTT
CASSPGPNTGELFF
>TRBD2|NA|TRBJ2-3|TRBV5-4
TGTGCCAGCAGCTTGGGACTAGCGGGGAGCACAGATACGCAGTATTTT
CASSLGLAGSTDTQYF
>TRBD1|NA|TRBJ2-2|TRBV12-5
TGTGCTAGTGGTTTGCCCTACAGGGGGAAGGCCGGGGAGCTGTTTTTT
CASGLPYRGKAGELFF
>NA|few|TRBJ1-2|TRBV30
TGTGCCTGGCAGGGGATCCTGGGGGGCTACACCTTC
CAWQGILGGYTF
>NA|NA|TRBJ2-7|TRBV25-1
TGTGCCAGCAGTTCACCCGGGACATCAAGCTCCTACGAGCAGTACTTC
CASSSPGTSSSYEQYF
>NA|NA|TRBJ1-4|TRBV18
TGTGCCAGCTCACTGAACAGCCCGACAACTAATGAAAAACTGTTTTTT
CASSLNSPTTNEKLFF
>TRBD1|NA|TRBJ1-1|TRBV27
TGTGCCAGCAGTCCGACAGGGGCCACTGAAGCTTTCTTT
CASSPTGATEAFF
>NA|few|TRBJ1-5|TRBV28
TGTGCCAGCAGTTTCCGCAGGGGAGGTCAGCCCCAGCATTTT
CASSFRRGGQPQHF
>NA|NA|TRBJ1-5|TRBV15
TGTGCCACCAGCAGGGGGACTGGGAGGGGTAATCAGCCCCAGCATTTT
CATSRGTGRGNQPQHF
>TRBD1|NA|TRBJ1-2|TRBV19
TGTGCCAGTAGTATGCTACAGGGGGGCGCAGAGCTGTATGGCTACACCTTC
CASSMLQGGAELYGYTF
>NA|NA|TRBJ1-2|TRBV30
TGTGCCTGGAGTGTACCGGGGGACGGCTATGGCTACACCTTC
CAWSVPGDGYGYTF
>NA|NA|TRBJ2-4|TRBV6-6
TGTGCCAGCAGTCAACAGGGGCGGGACAAAAACATTCAGTACTTC
CASSQQGRDKNIQYF
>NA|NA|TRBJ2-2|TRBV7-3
TGTGCCAGCAGCTTGGACCACACCGGGGAGCTGTTTTTT
CASSLDHTGELFF
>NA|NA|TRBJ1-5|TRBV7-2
TGTGCCAGCAGCTTAGTAACGGGGGGCAATCAGCCCCAGCATTTT
CASSLVTGGNQPQHF
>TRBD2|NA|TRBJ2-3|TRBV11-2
TGTGCCAGCAGCCTCATTGGACTAGCTGCGGGTGCAGATACGCAGTATTTT
CASSLIGLAAGADTQYF
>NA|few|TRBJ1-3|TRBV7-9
TGTGCCAGCAGCTCTCGTACAGGTTCTGGAAACACCATATATTTT
CASSSRTGSGNTIYF
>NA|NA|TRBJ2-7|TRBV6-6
TGTGCCAGCAGTAGCACCTACGAGCAGTACTTC
CASSSTYEQYF
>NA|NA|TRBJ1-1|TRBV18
TGTGCCAGCTCAAGGACCCGGTCGAGCACTGAAGCTTTCTTT
CASSRTRSSTEAFF
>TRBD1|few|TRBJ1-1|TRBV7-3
TGTGCCAGCAGCGGGAGGACAGGAGAAGCTTTCTTT
CASSGRTGEAFF
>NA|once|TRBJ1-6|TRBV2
TGTGCCAGCACCGTCGCGGACTCCTATAATTCACCCCTCCACTTT
CASTVADSYNSPLHF
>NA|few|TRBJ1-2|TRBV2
TGTGCCAGCAGTGAAGTGGCAGGGGCGAATAACTATGGCTACACCTTC
CASSEVAGANNYGYTF
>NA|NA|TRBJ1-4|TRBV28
TGTGCCAGCAGTCCTTACAGTACAACTAATGAAAAACTGTTTTTT
CASSPYSTTNEKLFF
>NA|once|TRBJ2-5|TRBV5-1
TGCGCCAGCAGCTTGCAAGAGACCCAGTACTTC
CASSLQETQYF
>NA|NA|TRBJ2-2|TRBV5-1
TGCGCCAGCAGCTCCGGATGGAACACCGGGGAGCTGTTTTTT
CASSSGWNTGELFF